The 10 T cell receptor beta chains listed next were all sequenced from one sample in a study of cytomegalovirus exposure and HLA in healthy donors. Primers included in the PCR were 60 Vbeta and 13 Jbeta primers. Data came from immunoSEQ multiplex PCR; TCRdb stores just in-frame clones and leaves some out. The data show roughly 150,000 clones, with 75% to 80% seen just once and roughly 5.6% held by the top ten. Sequencing used PBMCs. These receptors were taken from a woman aged 40 to 50 in good health and CMV-seropositive.

In its sample, this clone was seen a few times. The chain has TRBV5-1 and TRBJ2-3; D gene ambiguous. V was trimmed by 0 bases and J by 0 bases, leaving 8 bases between them. The CDR3 consists of 15 residues. CDR1 and CDR2 from the germline V gene are SGHRS and YFSETQ. The CDR3 DNA reads as TGCGCCAGCAGCTTGGACCCGGGTAGCACAGATACGCAGTATTTT. It encodes CASSLDPGSTDTQYF.

As regards this clone: The sample contains more than one DNA sequence encoding this CDR3. This chain uses TRBV29-1 with TRBJ1-1; D uncertain. This CDR3 contains 13 residues. V lost 4 bases to trimming and J lost 1 base, with 10 bases between them. CDR1 SQVTM and CDR2 ANQGSEA come from the germline V gene. The chain's CDR3 is CSVAEGTNTEAFF. CDR3 coding DNA: TGCAGCGTTGCTGAGGGAACGAACACTGAAGCTTTCTTT.

The rearrangement links TRBV6-1 to TRBJ2-6, with 12 bases identical to TRBD1. Unmatched junction bases numbered 6, after V lost 3 bases and J lost 9 bases. Per the germline V gene, CDR1 is MNHNS and CDR2 is SASEGT. The CDR3 has 16 residues. CDR3 in amino acids: CASSETGQGAGNVLTF. The CDR3 DNA reads as TGTGCCAGCAGTGAGACGGGACAGGGGGCGGGCAACGTCCTGACTTTC.

This sequence joins TRBV5-1 and TRBJ2-5; 7 bases are shared with TRBD2. This CDR3 has 14 amino acids. Looked up from germline, CDR1 is SGHRS and CDR2 is YFSETQ. V lost 2 bases to trimming and J lost 7 bases; unmatched junction nucleotides: 8. CDR3 DNA: TGCGCCAGCAGCTTATGGCGGGAGAGGGGGACCCAGTACTTC. Translating it yields CASSLWRERGTQYF.

The chain employs TRBV4-1 and TRBJ2-7; 7 bases line up with TRBD1. Germline values: CDR1 MGHRA, CDR2 YSYEKL. The length of the CDR3 is 17 residues. The V segment lost 5 bases and the J segment 2 bases; nucleotides outside the gene matches: 15. CDR3 bases: TGCGCCAGCAGCTTCCTTCCCGGGACAGCGATTACCTACGAGCAGTACTTC. Translated: CASSFLPGTAITYEQYF.

V and J are TRBV4-2 and TRBJ1-1; maybe TRBD1 (6 bases). Germline lookup yields CDR1 LGHNA and CDR2 YNFKEQ. The CDR3 is 15 amino acids. The ends were cut back, 0 bases at V and 3 bases at J, with 11 bases in the middle. The CDR3 DNA follows: TGTGCCAGCAGCCAAGAAGAGGGGGTCTACACTGAAGCTTTCTTT. Translated: CASSQEEGVYTEAFF.

The V gene is TRBV5-4, the J gene TRBJ2-5; 11 bases match TRBD2. The DNA end favors TRBJ2-7, so the J call may be wrong. CDR1 and CDR2 (germline): SGHNT, YYREEE (reference sequence). The CDR3 is 16 amino acids. Here the CDR3 reads CASSLGGTSGSYEQYF. CDR3 nucleotides: TGTGCCAGCAGCTTGGGCGGGACTAGCGGTTCCTACGAGCAGTACTTC.

A remark on this clone: Distinct nucleotide sequences in the sample also encode this CDR3. The gene calls are TRBV5-1 and TRBJ2-5; a possible D gene is TRBD1 (5 bases). This CDR3 has 14 amino acids. The germline V gene encodes CDR1 SGHRS and CDR2 YFSETQ. V was pared by 4 bases and J by 0 bases, with 10 bases between. CDR3 residues: CASSTQGYQETQYF. The CDR3 DNA reads TGCGCCAGCAGCACCCAGGGATACCAAGAGACCCAGTACTTC.

The chain combines TRBV5-4 with TRBJ2-1, with D perhaps TRBD1 (6 bases). The CDR3 consists of 15 residues. Looked up from germline, CDR1 is SGHNT and CDR2 is YYREEE (reference sequence). V dropped 1 base and J dropped 6 bases, with 14 bases sitting between them. CDR3 sequence: CASSLKTGLGNEQFF. CDR3 sequence (DNA): TGTGCCAGCAGCTTGAAGACAGGACTTGGCAATGAGCAGTTCTTC.

The rearrangement joins TRBV30 to TRBJ1-4; 9 nucleotides match TRBD1. Per germline, CDR1 GTSNPN and CDR2 SVGIG (reference sequence). The junction had 2 bases not matched to a gene; V was cut back by 5 bases and J by 7 bases. This CDR3 contains 12 residues. The CDR3 DNA reads as TGTGCCTGGGGACAGGGGTTTGAAAAACTGTTTTTT. It is translated as CAWGQGFEKLFF. The full variable domain, with the rest looked up from reference TRBV30 and TRBJ1-4, is SQTIHQWPATLVQPVGSPLSLECTVEGTSNPNLYWYRQAAGRGLQLLFYSVGIGQISSEVPQNLSASRPQDRQFILSSKKLLLSDSGFYLCAWGQGFEKLFFGSGTQLSVL.